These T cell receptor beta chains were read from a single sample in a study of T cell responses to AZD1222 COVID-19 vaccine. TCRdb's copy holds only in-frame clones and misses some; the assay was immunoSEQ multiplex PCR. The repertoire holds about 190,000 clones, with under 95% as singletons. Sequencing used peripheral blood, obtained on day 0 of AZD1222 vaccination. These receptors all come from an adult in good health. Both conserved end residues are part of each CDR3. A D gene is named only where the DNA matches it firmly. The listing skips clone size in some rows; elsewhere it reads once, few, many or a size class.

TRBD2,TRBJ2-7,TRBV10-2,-,TGCGCCAGCAGTGAAACAGCGGGGATCTACGAGCAGTACTTC,CASSETAGIYEQYF
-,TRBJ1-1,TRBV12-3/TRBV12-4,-,TGTGCCAGCACTAGGAACACTGAAGCTTTCTTT,CASTRNTEAFF
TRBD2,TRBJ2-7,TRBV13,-,TGTGCCAGCAGCTTAGCGGCTAGCGGAGATCAGGGCTACGAGCAGTACTTC,CASSLAASGDQGYEQYF
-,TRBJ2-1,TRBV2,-,TGTGCCAGCAGTGCGACGAGCTCCTACAATGAGCAGTTCTTC,CASSATSSYNEQFF
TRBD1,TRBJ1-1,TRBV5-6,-,TGTGCCAGCAGCTCGCGGGACAGGGGGCGCCGGACTGAAGCTTTCTTT,CASSSRDRGRRTEAFF
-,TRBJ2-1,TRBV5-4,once,TGTGCCAGCAGCTTGGAGGGCGGCACCTCCTACAATGAGCAGTTCTTC,CASSLEGGTSYNEQFF
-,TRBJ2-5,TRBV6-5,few,TGTGCCAGCAGTTCCGGGGGGACCCAGTACTTC,CASSSGGTQYF
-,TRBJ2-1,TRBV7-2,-,TGTGCCAGCAGCTTCTGGGCCCACAATGAGCAGTTCTTC,CASSFWAHNEQFF
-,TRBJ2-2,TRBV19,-,TGTGCCAGTAGTTTTAGACCTGGGAACACCGGGGAGCTGTTTTTT,CASSFRPGNTGELFF
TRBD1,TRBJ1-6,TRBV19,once,TGTGCCAGTAGCTTCGGACAGGGAAATTCACCCCTCCACTTT,CASSFGQGNSPLHF
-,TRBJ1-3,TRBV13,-,TGTGCCAGCAGCTTAAGAATGGATGGAAACACCATATATTTT,CASSLRMDGNTIYF
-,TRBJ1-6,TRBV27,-,TGTGCCCCCCGGCTGGCGGGCAATTCACCCCTCCACTTT,CAPRLAGNSPLHF
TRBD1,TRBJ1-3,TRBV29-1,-,TGCAGCGTCCAGACCGGGACAGTTGGAAACACCATATATTTT,CSVQTGTVGNTIYF
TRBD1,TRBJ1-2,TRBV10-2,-,TGCGCCAGCAGTGCTTCCGGGACAGGGAACTATGGCTACACCTTC,CASSASGTGNYGYTF
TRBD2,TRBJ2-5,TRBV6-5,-,TGTGCCAGCAGTTATGGCGCGGGAGTGGGGGAGACCCAGTACTTC,CASSYGAGVGETQYF
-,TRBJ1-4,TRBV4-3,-,TGCGCCAGCAGCCAATCTCTCGGGGGTAATGAAAAACTGTTTTTT,CASSQSLGGNEKLFF